Following are 8 T cell receptor beta chains from one sample sequenced in a study of metastatic and nonmetastatic thyroid tumors (dated by TCRdb to about 2020). None of the patients had been given any treatment before thyroid surgery. The library was prepared using PCR. The instrument was an Illumina HiSeq 4000. TCRdb trimmed public reads at Q25 via fastp, called clones via MiXCR and kept in-frame beta chains. This sample gives over 13,000 clones in total; about a quarter of them show up just once. Under 10% of the sample goes to the ten largest clones. The source material was tumor tissue. The receptors shown here come from a female donor with papillary thyroid cancer or a benign thyroid nodule (not recorded which). Some clones in this sample may be carry-over from other donors' samples.

In its sample, this clone was seen a few times. V usage is TRBV12-3 or TRBV12-4 and J usage is TRBJ1-1; TRBD1 aligns across 7 bases. V was clipped by 7 bases and J by 4 bases; unmatched bases: 9. The length of the CDR3 is 14 residues. CDR3 nucleotide sequence: TGTGCCAGCACCATAGACAGGGCGGTCACTGAAGCTTTCTTT. This translates into CASTIDRAVTEAFF.

The chain is built from TRBV6-1 and TRBJ1-2; tentative D call: TRBD1 (6 bases). V was pared by 8 bases and J by 5 bases, with 18 bases between. The CDR3 sequence is 14 residues long. Germline CDR1 is MNHNS and CDR2 is SASEGT. The chain's CDR3 is CASAPGGQPYGYTF. DNA of the CDR3: TGTGCCAGCGCACCGGGGGGGCAGCCTTATGGCTACACCTTC.

By its share, this clone is medium-sized. The rearrangement joins TRBV14 to TRBJ1-4; TRBD1 might be the D (5 bases). Per the germline V gene, CDR1 is SGHDN and CDR2 is FVKESK. This CDR3 spans 16 amino acids. V was clipped by 0 bases and J by 8 bases, with 16 bases between them. CDR3 sequence (DNA): TGTGCCAGCAGCCAAGAGCTCGGTTGGGGCCGAGAAAAACTGTTTTTT. Its protein is CASSQELGWGREKLFF.

By frequency in the sample, this clone is medium-sized. The V gene is TRBV7-6, the J gene TRBJ1-6; possible D gene TRBD1, 5 bases. Germline V lookup: CDR1 SGHVS, CDR2 FNYEAQ. V was trimmed by 0 bases and J by 8 bases, leaving 8 bases between them. The CDR3 is 14 amino acids. The CDR3 loop is CASSLAGADSPLHF. The CDR3 region has the DNA TGTGCCAGCAGCTTAGCAGGGGCAGATTCACCCCTCCACTTT.

The chain combines TRBV6-1 with TRBJ1-1, with TRBD1 as a possible D gene (5 bases). Trimming removed 3 bases at V and 4 bases at J, with 9 bases between. CDR1 is MNHNS, CDR2 SASEGT, per germline. There are 13 residues in the CDR3. This CDR3 is CASSDGASTEAFF. CDR3 bases: TGTGCCAGCAGTGACGGGGCTTCCACTGAAGCTTTCTTT.

The chain couples TRBV11-2 to TRBJ2-1; D might be TRBD1 or TRBD2, each matching 8 bases. V lost 5 bases and J 8 bases, leaving 22 bases between the germline ends. Germline CDR1 SGHAT, CDR2 FQNNGV. There are 16 residues in the CDR3. The CDR3 DNA reads as TGTGCCAGCAGCCGTGACAGGGGCCTGGGACTAGATGAGCAGTTCTTC. It translates to CASSRDRGLGLDEQFF.

This clone came up many times. V is TRBV7-2 and J is TRBJ2-7; D ambiguous. Trimming pared 1 base from V and 7 bases from J, leaving 11 bases between. Germline CDR1 reads SGHTA; CDR2 reads FQGNSA. The CDR3 length is 13 residues. In DNA, the CDR3 is TGTGCCAGCAGCTTAGGAGTCCTTTTGGAGCAGTACTTC. Amino acids: CASSLGVLLEQYF. Combining the CDR3 with reference TRBV7-2 and TRBJ2-7 gives the whole variable domain GAGVSQSPSNKVTEKGKDVELRCDPISGHTALYWYRQSLGQGLEFLIYFQGNSAPDKSGLPSDRFSAERTGGSVSTLTIQRTQQEDSAVYLCASSLGVLLEQYFGPGTRLTVT.

This clone was observed many times. This chain joins TRBV18 and TRBJ2-7, with D perhaps matching TRBD2 (6 bases). Germline values: CDR1 KGHSH, CDR2 LQKENI. The CDR3 runs 15 residues. V lost 2 bases and J 2 bases, leaving 13 bases between the germline ends. Here the CDR3 reads CASSPGQRAPYEQYF. The CDR3 DNA follows: TGTGCCAGCTCACCAGGGCAGCGGGCGCCCTACGAGCAGTACTTC.